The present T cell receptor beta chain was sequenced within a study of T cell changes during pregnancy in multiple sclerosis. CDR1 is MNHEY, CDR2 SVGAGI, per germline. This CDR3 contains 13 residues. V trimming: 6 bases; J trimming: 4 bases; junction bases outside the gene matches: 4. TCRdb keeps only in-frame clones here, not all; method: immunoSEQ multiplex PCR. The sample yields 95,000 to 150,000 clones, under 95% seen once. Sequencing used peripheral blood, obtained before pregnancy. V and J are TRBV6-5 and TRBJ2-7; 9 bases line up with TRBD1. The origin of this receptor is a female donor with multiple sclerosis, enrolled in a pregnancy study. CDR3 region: CASSRTGEYEQYF. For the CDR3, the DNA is TGTGCCAGCAGCCGGACAGGGGAGTACGAGCAGTACTTC.